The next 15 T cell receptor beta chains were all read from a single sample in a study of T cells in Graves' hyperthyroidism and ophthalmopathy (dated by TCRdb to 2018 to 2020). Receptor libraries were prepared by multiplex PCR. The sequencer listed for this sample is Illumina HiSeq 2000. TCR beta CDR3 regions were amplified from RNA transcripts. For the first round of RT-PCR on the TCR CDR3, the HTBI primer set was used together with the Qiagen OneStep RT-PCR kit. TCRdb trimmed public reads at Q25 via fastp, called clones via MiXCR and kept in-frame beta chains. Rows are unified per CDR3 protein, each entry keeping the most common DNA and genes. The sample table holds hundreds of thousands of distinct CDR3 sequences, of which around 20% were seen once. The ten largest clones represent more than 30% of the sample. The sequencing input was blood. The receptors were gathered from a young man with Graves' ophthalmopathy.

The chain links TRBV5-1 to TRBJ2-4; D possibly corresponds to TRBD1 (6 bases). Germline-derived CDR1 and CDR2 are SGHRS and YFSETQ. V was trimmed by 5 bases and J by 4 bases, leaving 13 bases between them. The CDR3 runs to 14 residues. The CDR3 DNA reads TGCGCCAGCAGATCTTACAGGGAAAAAAACATTCAGTACTTC. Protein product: CASRSYREKNIQYF.

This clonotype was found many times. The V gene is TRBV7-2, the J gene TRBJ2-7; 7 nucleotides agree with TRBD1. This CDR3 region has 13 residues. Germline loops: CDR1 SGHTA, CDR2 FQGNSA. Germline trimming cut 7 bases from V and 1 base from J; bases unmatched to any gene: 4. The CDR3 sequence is CASKDRRSYEQYF. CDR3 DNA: TGTGCCAGCAAGGACAGGAGGTCCTACGAGCAGTACTTC. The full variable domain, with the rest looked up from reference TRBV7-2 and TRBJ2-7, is GAGVSQSPSNKVTEKGKDVELRCDPISGHTALYWYRQSLGQGLEFLIYFQGNSAPDKSGLPSDRFSAERTGGSVSTLTIQRTQQEDSAVYLCASKDRRSYEQYFGPGTRLTVT.

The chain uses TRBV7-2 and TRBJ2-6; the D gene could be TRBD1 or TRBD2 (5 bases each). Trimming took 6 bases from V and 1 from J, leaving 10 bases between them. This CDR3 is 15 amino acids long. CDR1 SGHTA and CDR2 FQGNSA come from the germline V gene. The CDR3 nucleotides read TGTGCCAGCAGACCTGGGGGATCTGGGGCCAACGTCCTGACTTTC. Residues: CASRPGGSGANVLTF.

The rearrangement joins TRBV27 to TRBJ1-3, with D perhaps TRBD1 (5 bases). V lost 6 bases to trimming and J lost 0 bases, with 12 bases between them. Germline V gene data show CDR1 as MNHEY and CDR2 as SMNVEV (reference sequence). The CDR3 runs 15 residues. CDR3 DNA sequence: TGTGCCAGCAGAGTGGGGGTCTTCTCTGGAAACACCATATATTTT. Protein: CASRVGVFSGNTIYF.

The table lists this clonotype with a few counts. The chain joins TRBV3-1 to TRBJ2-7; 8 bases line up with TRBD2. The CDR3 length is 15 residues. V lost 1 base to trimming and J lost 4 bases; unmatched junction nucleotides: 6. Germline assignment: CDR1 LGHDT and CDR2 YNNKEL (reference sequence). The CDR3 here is CASSQALAEAYEQYF. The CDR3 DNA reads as TGTGCCAGCAGCCAAGCACTAGCGGAGGCTTACGAGCAGTACTTC.

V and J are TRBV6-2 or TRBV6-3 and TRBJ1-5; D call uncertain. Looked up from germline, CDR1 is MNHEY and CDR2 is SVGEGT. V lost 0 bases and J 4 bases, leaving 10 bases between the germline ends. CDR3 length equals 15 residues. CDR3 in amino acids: CASSYSMGENQPQHF. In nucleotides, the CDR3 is TGTGCCAGCAGTTACTCGATGGGCGAGAATCAGCCCCAGCATTTT.

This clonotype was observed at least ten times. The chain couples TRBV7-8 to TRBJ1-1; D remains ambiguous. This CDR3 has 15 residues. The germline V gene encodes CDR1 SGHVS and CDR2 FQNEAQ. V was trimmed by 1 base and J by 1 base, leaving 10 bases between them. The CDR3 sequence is CASSLGKAANTEAFF. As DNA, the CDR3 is TGTGCCAGCAGCTTAGGAAAGGCAGCGAACACTGAAGCTTTCTTT.

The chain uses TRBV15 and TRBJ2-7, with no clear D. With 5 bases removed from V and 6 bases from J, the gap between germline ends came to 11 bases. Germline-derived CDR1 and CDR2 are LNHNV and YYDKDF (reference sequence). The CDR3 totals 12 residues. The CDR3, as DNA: TGTGCCACCAGCCCCGGGCGCGCCGAGCAGTACTTC. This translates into CATSPGRAEQYF.

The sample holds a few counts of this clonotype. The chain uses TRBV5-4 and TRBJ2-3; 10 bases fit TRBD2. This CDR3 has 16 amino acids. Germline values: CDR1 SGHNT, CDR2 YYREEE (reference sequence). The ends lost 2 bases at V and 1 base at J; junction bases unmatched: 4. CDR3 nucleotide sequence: TGTGCCAGCAGCTTCACTAGCGGGATACGCACAGATACGCAGTATTTT. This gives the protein CASSFTSGIRTDTQYF.

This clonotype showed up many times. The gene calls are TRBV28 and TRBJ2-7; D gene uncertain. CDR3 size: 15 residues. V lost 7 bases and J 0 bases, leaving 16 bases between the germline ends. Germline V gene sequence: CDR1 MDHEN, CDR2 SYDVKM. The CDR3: CASTPWSLVSYEQYF. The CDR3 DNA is TGTGCCAGCACTCCGTGGAGTTTGGTCTCCTACGAGCAGTACTTC.

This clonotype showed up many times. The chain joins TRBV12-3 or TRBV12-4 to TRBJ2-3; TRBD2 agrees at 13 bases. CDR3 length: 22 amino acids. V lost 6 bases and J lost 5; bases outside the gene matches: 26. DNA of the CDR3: TGTGCCAGCAGGCCCAGCCGTTTCTTACTAGCGGGAGGGGACATAGGGAAAGATACGCAGTATTTT. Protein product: CASRPSRFLLAGGDIGKDTQYF.

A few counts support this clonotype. CDR3 sequence (DNA): TGTGCCAGCAGGCCGGGCCTCTACAATGAGCAGTTCTTC. This encodes CASRPGLYNEQFF. J is TRBJ2-1 and V is TRBV6-2 or TRBV6-3; D unclear. V was cut by 6 bases and J by 3 bases, with 9 bases left in between. CDR1 and CDR2 from the germline V gene are MNHEY and SVGEGT. CDR3 size: 13 residues.

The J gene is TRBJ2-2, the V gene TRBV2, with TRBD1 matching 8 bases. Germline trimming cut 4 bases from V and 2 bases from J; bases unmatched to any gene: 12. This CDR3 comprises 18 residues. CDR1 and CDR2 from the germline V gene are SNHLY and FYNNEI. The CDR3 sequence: CASSGPKTGVINTGELFF. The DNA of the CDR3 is TGTGCCAGCAGTGGTCCGAAGACAGGGGTTATCAACACCGGGGAGCTGTTTTTT.

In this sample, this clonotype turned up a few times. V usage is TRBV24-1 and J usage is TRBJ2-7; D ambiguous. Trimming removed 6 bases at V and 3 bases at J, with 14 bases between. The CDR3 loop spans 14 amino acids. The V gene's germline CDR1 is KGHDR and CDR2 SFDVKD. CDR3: CATSLSKILYEQYF. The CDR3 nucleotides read TGTGCCACCAGTTTGTCTAAAATCCTCTACGAGCAGTACTTC.

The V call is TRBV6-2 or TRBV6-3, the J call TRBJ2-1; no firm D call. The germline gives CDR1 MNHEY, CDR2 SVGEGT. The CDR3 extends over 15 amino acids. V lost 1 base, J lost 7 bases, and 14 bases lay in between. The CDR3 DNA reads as TGTGCCAGCAGTTACTTCGCGACTGGAAGGAATGAGCAGTTCTTC. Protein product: CASSYFATGRNEQFF.